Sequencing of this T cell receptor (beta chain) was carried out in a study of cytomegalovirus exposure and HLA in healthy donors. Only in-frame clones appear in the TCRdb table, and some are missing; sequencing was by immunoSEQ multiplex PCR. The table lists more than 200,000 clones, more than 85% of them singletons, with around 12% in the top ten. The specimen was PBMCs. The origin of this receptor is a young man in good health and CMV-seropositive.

Here the CDR3 reads CASSHPGLYGYTF. The CDR3 nucleotides are TGTGCCAGCAGCCATCCAGGACTCTATGGCTACACCTTC. This chain connects TRBV7-9 to TRBJ1-2; D gene ambiguous. Per the germline V gene, CDR1 is SEHNR and CDR2 is FQNEAQ (reference sequence). The CDR3 runs 13 residues. Trimming took 5 bases from V and 4 from J, leaving 11 bases between them.